The source of this TCR beta chain is a study of blood T cell repertoires in COVID-19. Study-wide context: Acute and convalescent COVID-19 samples came from the United States, Italy and Spain. T cells, B-cell-depleted T cells, or PBMCs supplied cDNA or gDNA.

Profiled with immunoSEQ multiplex PCR; TCRdb holds only in-frame clones, not every one. The sample consists of around 270,000 clones, approximately 88% of them appearing once. CDR1 is SGHKS and CDR2 is YYEKEE in the germline V gene (reference sequence). CDR3 size: 16 residues. The ends were cut back, 3 bases at V and 6 bases at J, with 21 bases in the middle. Assignments of participants to cohorts depended upon their own reported clinical history. This chain links TRBV5-5 with TRBJ1-2; D might be TRBD1 (6 bases). The source material was PBMCs or T cells enriched from blood (not recorded which). The TCR was taken from a woman between 40 and 55 years old who had been exposed to COVID-19. CDR3 sequence reads: CASSSTSTGFPDGYTF. The CDR3 DNA sequence: TGTGCCAGCAGCTCCACCTCCACAGGGTTTCCCGATGGCTACACCTTC.